This entry concerns a single T cell receptor (beta chain). Its matching antigen is unknown. V gave up 3 bases and J gave up 3 bases; unmatched junction bases: 10. The length of the CDR3 is 16 residues. CDR1 and CDR2 from the germline V gene are MDHEN and SYDVKM. This specimen belongs to a study of cytomegalovirus exposure and HLA in healthy donors. Findings and limits, study-wide: The authors judged a highly shared variant cluster likely a sequencing artifact. Earlier analysis yielded a pattern in which most TCR beta V segments were productive about 87% or about 30% of the time. Most TCR sequences showed up rarely, but some public TCRs showed up in many donors.

The primer mix had 60 Vbeta and 13 Jbeta primers. Sequencing was performed with immunoSEQ multiplex PCR; in TCRdb, only in-frame clones are kept and a portion is missing. The table has more than 75,000 clones, around 68% seen once. This TCR derives from a middle-aged man in good health and CMV-seropositive. Sequenced input: PBMCs. J is TRBJ2-7 and V is TRBV28; 8 bases match TRBD1. CDR3 residues: CASSFTLTGGIYEQYF. The CDR3 DNA sequence: TGTGCCAGCAGTTTTACCCTAACAGGGGGGATCTACGAGCAGTACTTC.